The 30 T cell receptor beta chains below all came from one sample that was sequenced in a study of cytomegalovirus exposure and HLA in healthy donors. PCR used 60 Vbeta primers and 13 Jbeta primers. Profiled with immunoSEQ multiplex PCR; TCRdb holds only in-frame clones, not every one. The data hold about 160,000 clones, with approximately 80% observed a single time. The sequenced material came from PBMCs. The source is a male donor in good health and CMV-seropositive.

This chain joins TRBV28 and TRBJ2-5, with D perhaps matching TRBD1 (6 bases). This CDR3 is built from 14 residues. V was clipped by 3 bases and J by 6 bases, with 14 bases between them. CDR1 and CDR2 (germline): MDHEN, SYDVKM. The CDR3 DNA follows: TGTGCCAGCAGTTTTTCAGGGGCGCGGAAGACCCAGTACTTC. It specifies CASSFSGARKTQYF.

The chain links TRBV11-2 to TRBJ2-3, with TRBD1 as a possible D gene (6 bases). This CDR3 has 13 residues. Germline V lookup: CDR1 SGHAT, CDR2 FQNNGV. V lost 4 bases and J lost 5, with 10 bases in between. The CDR3 sequence: CASSSGHIDTQYF. As DNA, the CDR3 is TGTGCCAGCAGCTCGGGACATATAGATACGCAGTATTTT.

This sequence joins TRBV5-1 and TRBJ2-7; tentative D call: TRBD2 (6 bases). Per the germline V gene, CDR1 is SGHRS and CDR2 is YFSETQ. V was clipped by 6 bases and J by 4 bases, with 20 bases between them. The CDR3 consists of 15 residues. The CDR3 loop reads CASTRDFPTGYEQYF. The CDR3 bases are TGCGCCAGCACCCGGGACTTCCCGACCGGTTACGAGCAGTACTTC.

The CDR3 is CASSKAVYNEQFF. The CDR3 nucleotides read TGTGCCAGTAGTAAGGCGGTATACAATGAGCAGTTCTTC. The chain recombines TRBV19 with TRBJ2-1; no reliable D call. Germline V gene lookup returns CDR1 LNHDA and CDR2 SQIVND (reference sequence). CDR3 length: 13 amino acids. The germline V and J ends were trimmed by 4 bases and 4 bases, with 8 bases remaining between them.

This chain uses TRBV19 with TRBJ2-7; 7 bases map to TRBD1. The CDR3 covers 13 residues. Trimming removed 3 bases from V and 6 bases from J; junction bases left unmatched: 5. Germline values: CDR1 LNHDA, CDR2 SQIVND (reference sequence). The CDR3 sequence is CASSMFDRAEQYF. The CDR3 DNA is TGTGCCAGTAGTATGTTCGACAGGGCCGAGCAGTACTTC.

The chain links TRBV18 to TRBJ2-2; TRBD1 agrees at 8 bases. Losses at the gene ends were 3 bases for V and 5 bases for J; bases not matched to a gene: 8. The CDR3 extends over 16 amino acids. The germline CDR1 and CDR2 sequences are KGHSH and LQKENI. The DNA for the CDR3 is TGTGCCAGCTCACCCGGACAGGGAGACATTACCGGGGAGCTGTTTTTT. Encoded protein: CASSPGQGDITGELFF.

By share, this clone ranks as medium-sized (0.01 to 0.1%). The chain links TRBV7-9 to TRBJ1-2; 7 bases map to TRBD1. V shed 3 bases, J shed 0 bases, and the junction held 7 bases outside the gene matches. The CDR3 loop spans 16 amino acids. Germline lookup yields CDR1 SEHNR and CDR2 FQNEAQ (reference sequence). CDR3 loop: CASSFKGANTNYGYTF. The CDR3 nucleotides read TGTGCCAGCAGCTTTAAGGGGGCGAATACTAACTATGGCTACACCTTC. Supplemented by reference TRBV7-9 and TRBJ1-2, the full variable domain reads DTGVSQNPRHKITKRGQNVTFRCDPISEHNRLYWYRQTLGQGPEFLTYFQNEAQLEKSRLLSDRFSAERPKGSFSTLEIQRTEQGDSAMYLCASSFKGANTNYGYTFGSGTRLTVV.

This chain connects TRBV29-1 to TRBJ1-1, with a weak D call TRBD1 (5 bases). The CDR3 has 13 amino acids. In germline, CDR1 is SQVTM, CDR2 ANQGSEA. V was shortened by 7 bases and J by 6 bases, with 18 bases between the two germline ends. CDR3 bases: TGCAGCGCTGTATCCGGGACTAGCGCTGAAGCTTTCTTT. Residues: CSAVSGTSAEAFF.

This clone has a handful of counts. This chain uses TRBV14 with TRBJ2-7, with TRBD2 matching 7 bases. The germline V gene has CDR1 SGHDN and CDR2 FVKESK. The CDR3 length is 14 residues. The ends lost 6 bases at V and 2 bases at J; junction bases unmatched: 7. The CDR3 nucleotides are TGTGCCAGCAGACTATCGGGAGGAACCTACGAGCAGTACTTC. This translates into CASRLSGGTYEQYF.

The DNA for the CDR3 is TGTGCCAGCAGTTTGGGGACAGCGGCCTACGAGCAGTACTTC. Translated: CASSLGTAAYEQYF. The gene calls are TRBV27 and TRBJ2-7; the match to TRBD1 covers 7 bases. The CDR3 has 14 residues. In germline, CDR1 is MNHEY, CDR2 SMNVEV (reference sequence). Trimming at V came to 3 bases and at J to 2 bases, leaving 4 bases not matched to a gene.

On this clone: The junction shows a germline mismatch at one end, possibly a read error. V gene TRBV18 combines with J gene TRBJ1-5; TRBD1 matches at 12 bases. The CDR3 extends over 15 amino acids. CDR1 is KGHSH, CDR2 LQKENI, per germline. The DNA of the CDR3 is TGTGCCAGCTCAGCAGGGACAGGGGGCAAGCAGCCCCAGCATTTT. This translates into CASSAGTGGKQPQHF.

The chain recombines TRBV13 with TRBJ2-5, with D perhaps matching TRBD2 (5 bases). The CDR3 totals 13 residues. Trimming removed 5 bases at V and 7 bases at J, with 14 bases between. Germline-derived CDR1 and CDR2 are PRHDT and FYEKMQ (reference sequence). The CDR3 protein is CASSLRGPGTQYF. CDR3 nucleotide sequence: TGTGCCAGCAGCCTTCGGGGTCCGGGGACCCAGTACTTC.

V usage is TRBV19 and J usage is TRBJ2-3, with 12 bases aligning to TRBD2. Germline CDR1 LNHDA, CDR2 SQIVND (reference sequence). The CDR3 contains 16 residues. J gave up 2 bases and V 9 bases, and 9 bases lay outside the gene matches. The chain's CDR3 is CASALGLAGITDTQYF. The CDR3 nucleotides read TGTGCCAGCGCGCTTGGACTAGCGGGGATCACAGATACGCAGTATTTT.

In this sample, this clone turned up once. V and J are TRBV2 and TRBJ2-7; D is unresolved. Germline V CDR1 and CDR2: SNHLY, FYNNEI. V was trimmed by 4 bases and J by 4 bases, leaving 8 bases between them. This CDR3 comprises 12 residues. CDR3 sequence (DNA): TGTGCCAGCAGTGGAGGTGTGTACGAGCAGTACTTC. Residues: CASSGGVYEQYF.

The V call is TRBV28, the J call TRBJ2-1, with 8 bases that match TRBD2. V trimming: 7 bases; J trimming: 4 bases; junction bases outside the gene matches: 6. The CDR3 extends over 14 amino acids. Germline CDR1 MDHEN, CDR2 SYDVKM. CDR3 sequence reads: CASMAGGGYNEQFF. The CDR3 coding sequence is TGTGCCAGCATGGCGGGGGGCGGGTACAATGAGCAGTTCTTC.

The gene calls are TRBV5-1 and TRBJ1-2, with D hard to call. With 0 bases removed from V and 8 bases from J, the gap between germline ends came to 17 bases. This CDR3 contains 15 residues. CDR1 is SGHRS and CDR2 is YFSETQ in the germline V gene. The CDR3 is CASSLERTGVGGYTF. In DNA form, the CDR3 reads TGCGCCAGCAGCTTGGAACGGACGGGAGTAGGCGGCTACACCTTC.

The chain uses TRBV30 and TRBJ2-7; 10 bases are shared with TRBD2. This CDR3 is 15 amino acids long. The J segment lost 7 bases and the V segment lost 2 bases, leaving 11 bases of the junction unmatched. Germline CDR1 and CDR2: GTSNPN and SVGIG (reference sequence). The CDR3 DNA is TGTGCCTGGAGTCTAGCGGGAGTACTTCATAAGGAGCAGTACTTC. As protein: CAWSLAGVLHKEQYF.

The chain carries TRBV7-9 and TRBJ1-4; D gene unclear. The CDR3 loop spans 14 amino acids. V was shortened by 3 bases and J by 7 bases, with 12 bases between the two germline ends. In germline, CDR1 is SEHNR, CDR2 FQNEAQ (reference sequence). The CDR3 DNA reads TGTGCCAGCAGCTTGGGAGCCGATGGTGAAAAACTGTTTTTT. Protein product: CASSLGADGEKLFF.

This clone was found once. The chain couples TRBV5-5 to TRBJ2-5; TRBD1 agrees at 8 bases. The CDR3 totals 14 residues. The ends lost 0 bases at V and 2 bases at J; junction bases unmatched: 0. The germline V gene has CDR1 SGHKS and CDR2 YYEKEE (reference sequence). The CDR3 spells CASSLGTGQETQYF. CDR3 nucleotides: TGTGCCAGCAGCTTGGGGACAGGGCAAGAGACCCAGTACTTC. Together with reference TRBV5-5 and TRBJ2-5, the CDR3 gives the full variable domain: DAGVTQSPTHLIKTRGQQVTLRCSPISGHKSVSWYQQVLGQGPQFIFQYYEKEERGRGNFPDRFSARQFPNYSSELNVNALLLGDSALYLCASSLGTGQETQYFGPGTRLLVL.

In its sample, this clone was seen a few times. The rearrangement uses TRBV11-2 and TRBJ2-1; TRBD2 matches at 14 bases. With V trimmed by 1 base and J by 12 bases, 8 bases remained unmatched. The CDR3 length is 16 residues. Germline V lookup: CDR1 SGHAT, CDR2 FQNNGV. The CDR3: CASSLVTSGRAEGQFF. The DNA for the CDR3 is TGTGCCAGCAGCTTAGTGACTAGCGGGAGGGCCGAGGGGCAGTTCTTC.

The CDR3 nucleotides are TGTGCCATCCGACTGAGGAGGGATCAGCCCCAGCATTTT. It codes for CAIRLRRDQPQHF. The V and J genes are TRBV10-3 and TRBJ1-5; D unclear. The V end was cut by 8 bases, the J end by 5 bases, with 13 bases between. This CDR3 is 13 amino acids long. The germline CDR1 and CDR2 sequences are ENHRY and SYGVKD.

The V gene is TRBV10-3, the J gene TRBJ2-1; 7 nucleotides match TRBD1. Germline CDR1 and CDR2: ENHRY and SYGVKD. The CDR3 contains 14 residues. After removal of 10 bases from V and 8 bases from J, the junction contained 14 bases not matched to a gene. The CDR3 reads CATVRTSQGDEQFF. CDR3 bases: TGTGCCACTGTCCGGACCTCCCAGGGGGATGAGCAGTTCTTC.

This clone was observed a few times. The chain links TRBV11-1 to TRBJ1-1, with 8 bases lining up with TRBD1. Germline loops: CDR1 SGHAT, CDR2 FQDESV (reference sequence). V lost 1 base, J lost 4 bases, and 8 bases stayed unmatched. The CDR3 runs 16 residues. This CDR3 is CASSLVGQGASTEAFF. The CDR3 DNA sequence: TGTGCCAGCAGCTTAGTCGGTCAGGGGGCTTCCACTGAAGCTTTCTTT.

This chain links TRBV7-8 with TRBJ2-5; D is unclear. V was clipped by 2 bases and J by 3 bases, with 7 bases between them. CDR3 length equals 13 residues. Germline V lookup: CDR1 SGHVS, CDR2 FQNEAQ. CDR3 sequence reads: CASSLTVKETQYF. The CDR3 DNA is TGTGCCAGCAGCTTAACGGTGAAAGAGACCCAGTACTTC. Variable domain in full (rest from reference TRBV7-8 and TRBJ2-5): GAGVSQSPRYKVAKRGQDVALRCDPISGHVSLFWYQQALGQGPEFLTYFQNEAQLDKSGLPSDRFFAERPEGSVSTLKIQRTQQEDSAVYLCASSLTVKETQYFGPGTRLLVL.

This rearrangement joins TRBV27 to TRBJ1-5, with 8 nucleotides matching TRBD1. Germline V gives CDR1 MNHEY, CDR2 SMNVEV (reference sequence). With V trimmed by 4 bases and J by 6 bases, 5 bases remained unmatched. CDR3 length: 14 amino acids. The CDR3 loop reads CASSWTGRGQPQHF. CDR3 DNA sequence: TGTGCCAGCAGTTGGACAGGGAGGGGTCAGCCCCAGCATTTT.

This chain uses TRBV19 with TRBJ2-2; a possible D gene is TRBD2 (6 bases). Germline assignment: CDR1 LNHDA and CDR2 SQIVND (reference sequence). There are 14 residues in the CDR3. Trimming stripped 7 bases from V and 8 bases from J, with 17 bases between. CDR3 sequence (DNA): TGTGCCAGTACAGACCAACTGGGGGGTGGGGAGCTGTTTTTT. Protein sequence: CASTDQLGGGELFF.

This chain uses TRBV28 with TRBJ2-7; no definite D call. Trimming stripped 6 bases from V and 3 bases from J, with 15 bases between. Germline V gene lookup returns CDR1 MDHEN and CDR2 SYDVKM. There are 14 residues in the CDR3. CDR3 nucleotides: TGTGCCAGCAGCGTTCGAGGCGACGGCTACGAGCAGTACTTC. It yields the protein CASSVRGDGYEQYF.

This rearrangement joins TRBV28 to TRBJ2-7; the D is unclear. This CDR3 is 13 amino acids long. The germline V gene has CDR1 MDHEN and CDR2 SYDVKM. Trimming removed 1 base at V and 0 bases at J, with 4 bases between. The CDR3 sequence: CASSLSSSYEQYF. The CDR3 coding sequence is TGTGCCAGCAGTTTATCTAGCTCCTACGAGCAGTACTTC.

This clone showed up just a few times. The chain recombines TRBV5-4 with TRBJ2-5; D ambiguous. V lost 4 bases and J 4 bases, leaving 11 bases between the germline ends. Germline CDR1 SGHNT, CDR2 YYREEE (reference sequence). CDR3 length: 13 residues. CDR3 sequence: CASSGEVRETQYF. The CDR3 coding sequence is TGTGCCAGCAGCGGTGAGGTTCGAGAGACCCAGTACTTC.

The chain's CDR3 is CASSWGTSGQETQYF. The CDR3, as DNA: TGCGCCAGCAGCTGGGGGACTAGCGGACAAGAGACCCAGTACTTC. The V call is TRBV5-1, the J call TRBJ2-5, with 11 bases that match TRBD2. V lost 3 bases and J lost 2; bases outside the gene matches: 3. Germline values: CDR1 SGHRS, CDR2 YFSETQ. The CDR3 runs to 15 residues.